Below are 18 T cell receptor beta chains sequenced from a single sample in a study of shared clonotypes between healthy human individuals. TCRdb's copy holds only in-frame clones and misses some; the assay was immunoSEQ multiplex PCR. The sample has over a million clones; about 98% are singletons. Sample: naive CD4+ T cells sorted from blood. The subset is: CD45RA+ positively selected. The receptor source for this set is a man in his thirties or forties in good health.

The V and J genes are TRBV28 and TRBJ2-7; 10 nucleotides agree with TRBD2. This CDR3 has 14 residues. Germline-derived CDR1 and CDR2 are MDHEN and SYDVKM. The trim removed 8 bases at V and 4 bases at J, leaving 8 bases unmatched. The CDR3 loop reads CASASGSGSYEQYF. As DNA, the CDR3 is TGTGCCAGCGCTAGCGGGAGCGGTTCTTACGAGCAGTACTTC.

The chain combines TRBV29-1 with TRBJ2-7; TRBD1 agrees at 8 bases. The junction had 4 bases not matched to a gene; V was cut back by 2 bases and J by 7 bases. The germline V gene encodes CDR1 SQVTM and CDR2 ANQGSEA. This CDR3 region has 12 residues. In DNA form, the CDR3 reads TGCAGCGTTGAACAGGGGGCAGGGGAGCAGTACTTC. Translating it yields CSVEQGAGEQYF.

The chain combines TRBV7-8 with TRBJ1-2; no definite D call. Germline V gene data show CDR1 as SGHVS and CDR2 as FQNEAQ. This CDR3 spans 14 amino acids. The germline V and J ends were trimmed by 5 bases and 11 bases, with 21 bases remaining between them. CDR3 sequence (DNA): TGTGCCAGCAGCCCCCTGGCTGACGTCTCTGGTTACACCTTC. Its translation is CASSPLADVSGYTF.

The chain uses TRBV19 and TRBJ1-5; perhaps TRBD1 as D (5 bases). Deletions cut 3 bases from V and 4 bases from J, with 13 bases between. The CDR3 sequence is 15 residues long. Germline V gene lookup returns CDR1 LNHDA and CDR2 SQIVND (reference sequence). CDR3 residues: CASSIRGRFNQPQHF. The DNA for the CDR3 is TGTGCCAGTAGTATCCGGGGACGTTTTAATCAGCCCCAGCATTTT.

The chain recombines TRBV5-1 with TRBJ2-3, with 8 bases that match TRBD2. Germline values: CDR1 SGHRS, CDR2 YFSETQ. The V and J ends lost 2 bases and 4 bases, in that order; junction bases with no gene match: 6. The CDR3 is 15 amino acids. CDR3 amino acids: CASSFRTSMSDTQYF. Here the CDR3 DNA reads TGCGCCAGCAGCTTCCGGACTAGCATGTCAGATACGCAGTATTTT.

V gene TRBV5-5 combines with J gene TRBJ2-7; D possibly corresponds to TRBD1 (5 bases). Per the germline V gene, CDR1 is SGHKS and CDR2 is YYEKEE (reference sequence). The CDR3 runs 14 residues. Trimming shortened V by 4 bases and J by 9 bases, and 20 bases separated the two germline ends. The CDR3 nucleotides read TGTGCCAGCAGCACCAGGATAGGGGATTATCGGCAGTACTTC. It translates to CASSTRIGDYRQYF.

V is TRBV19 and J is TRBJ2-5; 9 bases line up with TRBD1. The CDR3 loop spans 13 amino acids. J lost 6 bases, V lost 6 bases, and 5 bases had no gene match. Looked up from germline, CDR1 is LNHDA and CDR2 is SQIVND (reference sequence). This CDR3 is CASSTGGRQTQYF. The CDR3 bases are TGTGCCAGTAGCACAGGGGGCCGACAGACCCAGTACTTC.

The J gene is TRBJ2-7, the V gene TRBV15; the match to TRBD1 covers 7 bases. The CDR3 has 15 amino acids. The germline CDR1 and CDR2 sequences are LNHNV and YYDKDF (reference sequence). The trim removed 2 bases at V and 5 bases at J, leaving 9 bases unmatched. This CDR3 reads CATSRPNRGEDEQYF. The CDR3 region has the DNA TGTGCCACCAGCAGACCCAACAGGGGTGAGGACGAGCAGTACTTC.

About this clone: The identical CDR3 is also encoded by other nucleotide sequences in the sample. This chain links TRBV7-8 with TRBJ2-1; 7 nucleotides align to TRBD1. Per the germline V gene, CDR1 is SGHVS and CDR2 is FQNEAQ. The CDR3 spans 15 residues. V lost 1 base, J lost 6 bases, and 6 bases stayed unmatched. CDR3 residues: CASSLGQGRGNEQFF. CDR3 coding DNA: TGTGCCAGCAGCTTAGGACAGGGCAGAGGCAATGAGCAGTTCTTC.

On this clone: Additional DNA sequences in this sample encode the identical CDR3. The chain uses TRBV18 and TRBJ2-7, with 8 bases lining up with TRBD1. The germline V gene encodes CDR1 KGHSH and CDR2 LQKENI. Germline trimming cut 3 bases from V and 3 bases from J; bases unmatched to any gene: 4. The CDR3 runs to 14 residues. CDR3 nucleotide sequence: TGTGCCAGCTCACCTCGGGGGACAGGCTACGAGCAGTACTTC. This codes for CASSPRGTGYEQYF.

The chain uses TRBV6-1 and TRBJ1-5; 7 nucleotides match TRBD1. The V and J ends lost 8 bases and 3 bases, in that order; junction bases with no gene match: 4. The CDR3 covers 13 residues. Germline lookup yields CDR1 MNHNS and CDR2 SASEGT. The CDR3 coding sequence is TGTGCCAGCCTACAGGGGACCAATCAGCCCCAGCATTTT. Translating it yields CASLQGTNQPQHF.

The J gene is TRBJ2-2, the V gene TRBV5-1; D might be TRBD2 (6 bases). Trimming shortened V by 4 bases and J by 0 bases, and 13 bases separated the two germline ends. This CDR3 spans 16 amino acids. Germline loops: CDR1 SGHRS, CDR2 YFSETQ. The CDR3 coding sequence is TGCGCCAGCAGCCCCTTTGCGGGGTCGAACACCGGGGAGCTGTTTTTT. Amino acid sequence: CASSPFAGSNTGELFF.

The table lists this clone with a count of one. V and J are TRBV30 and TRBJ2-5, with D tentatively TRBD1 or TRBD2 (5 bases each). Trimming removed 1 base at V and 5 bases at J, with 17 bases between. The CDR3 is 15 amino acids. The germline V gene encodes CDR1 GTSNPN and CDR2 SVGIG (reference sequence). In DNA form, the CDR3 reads TGTGCCTGGAGTGGAGGGGCCCCCTGGGCGGAGACCCAGTACTTC. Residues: CAWSGGAPWAETQYF.

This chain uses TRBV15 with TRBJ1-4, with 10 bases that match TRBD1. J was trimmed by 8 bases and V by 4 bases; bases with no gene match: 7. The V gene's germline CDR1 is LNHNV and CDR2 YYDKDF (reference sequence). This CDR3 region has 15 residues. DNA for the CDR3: TGTGCCACCAGCATCCGGACAGGGGGGGCGGAAAAACTGTTTTTT. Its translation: CATSIRTGGAEKLFF.

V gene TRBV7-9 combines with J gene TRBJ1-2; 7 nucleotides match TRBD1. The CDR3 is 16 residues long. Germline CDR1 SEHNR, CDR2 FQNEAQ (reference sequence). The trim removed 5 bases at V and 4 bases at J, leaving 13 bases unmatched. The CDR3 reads CASSPSSGQTFYGYTF. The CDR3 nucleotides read TGTGCCAGCAGCCCAAGTTCGGGACAGACTTTCTATGGCTACACCTTC.

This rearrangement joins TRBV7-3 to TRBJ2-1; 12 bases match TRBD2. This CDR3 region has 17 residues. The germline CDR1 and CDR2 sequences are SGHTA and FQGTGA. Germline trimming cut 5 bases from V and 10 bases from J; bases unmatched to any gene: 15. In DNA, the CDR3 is TGTGCCAGCAGCCAAATCCCGTCCGGACTAGCGGGGCGGGAGCAGTTCTTC. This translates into CASSQIPSGLAGREQFF.

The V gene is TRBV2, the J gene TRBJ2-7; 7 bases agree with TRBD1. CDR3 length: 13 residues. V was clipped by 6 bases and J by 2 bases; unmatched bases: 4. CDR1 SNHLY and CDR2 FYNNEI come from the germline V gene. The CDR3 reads CASRSGTAYEQYF. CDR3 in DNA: TGTGCCAGCAGATCCGGGACAGCCTACGAGCAGTACTTC.

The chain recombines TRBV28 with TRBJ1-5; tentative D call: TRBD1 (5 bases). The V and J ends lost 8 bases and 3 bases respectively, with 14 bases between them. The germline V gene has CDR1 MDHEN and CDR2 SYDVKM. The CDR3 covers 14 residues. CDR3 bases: TGTGCCAGCCACGCCGAGGGGTACAATCAGCCCCAGCATTTT. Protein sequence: CASHAEGYNQPQHF.